This T cell receptor delta chain was captured in a study of γδ T cells in repeated Plasmodium falciparum infection. Turning to the study itself: Donors were malaria-exposed Malian children or age- and gender-matched Australian children.

This clone turned up a few times. The antigen remains unidentified. This sequence is one base from a far larger clone and is likely a read error. Distinct nucleotide sequences in the sample also encode this CDR3. TRG and TRD sequences were obtained from every sorted gammadelta sample. TCRdb called clones anew from the multiplex PCR reads with CATT. This sample has around 52,000 delta-chain clones, with around 1.5% found just once. Bulk repertoires came from Vgamma9/Vdelta2+ or Vdelta2-negative gammadelta T cells flow-sorted from PBMC. The CDR3 has 22 residues. With 3 bases clipped from V and 2 bases from J, the junction kept 19 bases outside the gene matches. Germline lookup yields CDR1 TSWWSYY and CDR2 QGS. Notes on the study in general: Over time and infection, Vgamma9/Vdelta2+ repertoires remained highly stable and polyclonal.

The sequence came from a pool of human donors (malaria-infected and uninfected, not separated). Specimen: gamma-delta T cells from blood. The chain uses TRDV1 and TRDJ2; 12 bases match TRDD3. The J gene is absent in TCRdb and was assigned here via DNA matching to germline. The DNA for the CDR3 is TGTGCTCTTGGGGACGTCGTTCTACATCCACTGGGGGATACCAGCTTGACAGCACAACTCTTCTTT. Translating it yields CALGDVVLHPLGDTSLTAQLFF.